These T cell receptor beta chains were read from a single sample in a study of shared T cell receptors in the human thymus. Only in-frame clones appear in the TCRdb table, and some are missing; sequencing was by immunoSEQ multiplex PCR. The table records over 450,000 clones, roughly 74% of them present only once. This sample was also put to use in a study of human thymus T cells.

Sequenced input: thymocytes. These receptors all stem from a boy in the first two years of life with a congenital heart defect. The CDR3 runs from the conserved cysteine through the conserved F or W. D genes are given only for firm matches. Size is omitted from some rows. Given values are once, few, many or a class for expanded clones.

clone_size | j_call | cdr3_length | d_call | v_call | cdr3_aa | cdr3_nt
NA | TRBJ2-7 | 15 | NA | TRBV15 | CATSRDTGTVYEQYF | TGTGCCACCAGCAGAGATACCGGGACTGTCTACGAGCAGTACTTC
few | TRBJ1-1 | 17 | NA | TRBV4-3 | CASSQGYSGPGNTEAFF | TGCGCCAGCAGCCAAGGTTATTCTGGGCCCGGGAACACTGAAGCTTTCTTT
NA | TRBJ1-2 | 14 | TRBD1 | TRBV6-5 | CASSPPGQGNGYTF | TGTGCCAGCAGTCCACCGGGACAGGGCAATGGCTACACCTTC
few | TRBJ2-5 | 17 | NA | TRBV4-2 | CASSQAARRQYQETQYF | TGTGCCAGCAGCCAAGCAGCGAGGCGGCAGTACCAAGAGACCCAGTACTTC
NA | TRBJ2-1 | 16 | NA | TRBV6-5 | CASSYSGGDPYNEQFF | TGTGCCAGCAGTTACTCAGGGGGGGATCCCTACAATGAGCAGTTCTTC
NA | TRBJ2-7 | 16 | TRBD2 | TRBV6-5 | CASSYHRDGGGYEQYF | TGTGCCAGCAGTTACCACCGGGACGGGGGGGGTTACGAGCAGTACTTC
NA | TRBJ1-3 | 15 | NA | TRBV18 | CASSRPGGDGNTIYF | TGTGCCAGCTCACGTCCGGGGGGCGATGGAAACACCATATATTTT
NA | TRBJ2-7 | 13 | NA | TRBV11-2 | CASSSRLVHEQYF | TGTGCCAGCAGCTCCCGTCTAGTCCACGAGCAGTACTTC
NA | TRBJ2-1 | 14 | NA | TRBV30 | CAWSVQRSYNEQFF | TGTGCCTGGAGTGTTCAGCGGTCCTACAATGAGCAGTTCTTC
few | TRBJ1-1 | 17 | TRBD1 | TRBV4-3 | CASSQDGGQEDYTEAFF | TGCGCCAGCAGCCAAGATGGGGGACAGGAGGATTACACTGAAGCTTTCTTT
once | TRBJ1-5 | 13 | NA | TRBV10-3 | CAISGHPNQPQHF | TGTGCCATCAGTGGACATCCTAATCAGCCCCAGCATTTT
few | TRBJ2-1 | 15 | TRBD1 | TRBV19 | CASSTRDRGDNEQFF | TGTGCCAGTAGTACCAGGGACAGGGGGGACAATGAGCAGTTCTTC
NA | TRBJ2-2 | 16 | NA | TRBV13 | CASSSRQLTNTGELFF | TGTGCCAGCAGCTCCCGACAGTTAACGAACACCGGGGAGCTGTTTTTT
NA | TRBJ1-2 | 15 | NA | TRBV5-1 | CASTKLPDTNYGYTF | TGCGCCAGCACCAAGCTCCCCGACACTAACTATGGCTACACCTTC
few | TRBJ2-5 | 18 | TRBD2 | TRBV14 | CASSQNGSKLAGAETQYF | TGTGCCAGCAGCCAAAATGGGTCGAAACTAGCGGGAGCAGAGACCCAGTACTTC
NA | TRBJ2-5 | 16 | NA | TRBV19 | CASMGASGPGGETQYF | TGTGCCAGTATGGGGGCTAGCGGCCCCGGAGGGGAGACCCAGTACTTC
NA | TRBJ2-7 | 11 | TRBD1 | TRBV23-1 | CASGTAYEQYF | TGCGCCAGCGGGACAGCCTACGAGCAGTACTTC
NA | TRBJ1-3 | 18 | NA | TRBV7-9 | CASSAVGGGSRAGNTIYF | TGTGCCAGCAGCGCCGTCGGCGGGGGCTCCAGAGCTGGAAACACCATATATTTT
NA | TRBJ2-7 | 15 | TRBD2 | TRBV4-1 | CASSPGVAGPYEQYF | TGCGCCAGCTCCCCGGGGGTAGCGGGACCCTACGAGCAGTACTTC
NA | TRBJ1-4 | 15 | NA | TRBV9 | CASSERGSPTEKLFF | TGTGCCAGCAGCGAGAGAGGCAGCCCAACCGAAAAACTGTTTTTT
NA | TRBJ2-7 | 16 | TRBD2 | TRBV27 | CASSLSRVSGIYEQYF | TGTGCCAGCAGTTTGTCACGGGTTAGCGGGATCTACGAGCAGTACTTC
once | TRBJ2-3 | 15 | TRBD2 | TRBV7-8 | CASSSTSGPHHTQYF | TGTGCCAGCAGTTCGACTAGCGGACCACATCATACGCAGTATTTT
NA | TRBJ1-1 | 13 | NA | TRBV28 | CASSLSGGAGAFF | TGTGCCAGCAGTTTATCCGGAGGCGCCGGAGCTTTCTTT
NA | TRBJ1-1 | 15 | NA | TRBV5-6 | CASSHPEGGVPEAFF | TGTGCCAGCAGCCACCCGGAGGGAGGGGTTCCTGAAGCTTTCTTT
NA | TRBJ2-7 | 15 | TRBD2 | TRBV14 | CASSQDGSGIYEQYF | TGTGCCAGCAGCCAAGACGGTAGCGGGATATACGAGCAGTACTTC
NA | TRBJ2-5 | 12 | NA | TRBV7-2 | CASSNSSKTQYF | TGTGCCAGCAGCAACTCGTCTAAGACCCAGTACTTC
NA | TRBJ2-5 | 15 | NA | TRBV7-6 | CASSQSEASQETQYF | TGTGCCAGCAGCCAAAGTGAGGCTTCCCAAGAGACCCAGTACTTC
NA | TRBJ1-5 | 18 | NA | TRBV27 | CASSFSAPTGRENQPQHF | TGTGCCAGCAGTTTTTCCGCTCCAACAGGGCGCGAAAATCAGCCCCAGCATTTT
few | TRBJ2-7 | 13 | NA | TRBV19 | CASSIGVLSEQYF | TGTGCCAGTAGTATCGGGGTGCTGAGCGAGCAGTACTTC
NA | TRBJ2-7 | 16 | TRBD1 | TRBV7-9 | CASSSVGGQGLYEQYF | TGTGCCAGCAGCTCCGTAGGAGGACAGGGGTTATACGAGCAGTACTTC
NA | TRBJ2-1 | 17 | TRBD2 | TRBV5-1 | CASSLGLAGGPFDEQFF | TGCGCCAGCAGCTTGGGACTAGCGGGAGGGCCGTTCGATGAGCAGTTCTTC
NA | TRBJ1-4 | 17 | TRBD1 | TRBV11-3 | CASSETGATSTNEKLFF | TGTGCCAGCAGCGAAACAGGGGCCACTTCAACTAATGAAAAACTGTTTTTT
NA | TRBJ2-3 | 15 | NA | TRBV11-2 | CASSARRDSTDTQYF | TGTGCCAGCAGCGCCCGGAGGGACTCAACAGATACGCAGTATTTT
NA | TRBJ2-7 | 17 | TRBD2 | TRBV7-2 | CASSFRLAGAIREEQYF | TGTGCCAGCAGCTTTCGATTAGCGGGAGCAATTCGGGAGGAGCAGTACTTC
once | TRBJ2-1 | 13 | TRBD2 | TRBV13 | CAWGVRGGFEQFF | TGTGCCTGGGGGGTGCGGGGGGGATTTGAGCAGTTCTTC
NA | TRBJ2-3 | 16 | NA | TRBV7-9 | CASSFTGADRGDTQYF | TGTGCCAGCAGCTTTACGGGAGCGGACCGGGGGGATACGCAGTATTTT
NA | TRBJ1-1 | 14 | NA | TRBV5-1 | CASSQGRSNTEAFF | TGCGCCAGCAGCCAGGGGCGGTCGAACACTGAAGCTTTCTTT
NA | TRBJ2-1 | 18 | TRBD2 | TRBV29-1 | CSAVPAGLALSSYNEQFF | TGCAGCGCCGTCCCGGCGGGACTAGCGCTCAGCTCCTACAATGAGCAGTTCTTC
NA | TRBJ1-1 | 18 | TRBD1 | TRBV4-3 | CASSQDGTGGSGRTEAFF | TGCGCCAGCAGCCAAGACGGGACAGGGGGCTCCGGAAGGACTGAAGCTTTCTTT
few | TRBJ1-2 | 12 | NA | TRBV2 | CGGQGSRYGYTF | TGTGGGGGCCAGGGTTCCCGATATGGCTACACCTTC
NA | TRBJ2-3 | 15 | TRBD1 | TRBV11-2 | CASSNIQGHTDTQYF | TGTGCCAGCAGCAACATACAGGGGCACACAGATACGCAGTATTTT
NA | TRBJ2-7 | 17 | NA | TRBV4-3 | CASSQELGRRDSYEQYF | TGCGCCAGCAGCCAAGAGTTAGGGCGGAGGGACTCCTACGAGCAGTACTTC
NA | TRBJ2-3 | 13 | NA | TRBV6-5 | CASSEPEGDTQYF | TGTGCCAGCAGTGAACCGGAGGGAGATACGCAGTATTTT
once | TRBJ2-7 | 17 | NA | TRBV7-8 | CASSLGDTYLTTYEQYF | TGTGCCAGCAGCTTAGGGGACACCTACCTAACTACCTACGAGCAGTACTTC
few | TRBJ1-2 | 14 | NA | TRBV7-2 | CASSGRAENYGYTF | TGTGCCAGCAGTGGGAGGGCTGAGAACTATGGCTACACCTTC
few | TRBJ2-7 | 11 | NA | TRBV20-1 | CSAPVGGEQYF | TGCAGTGCCCCCGTCGGCGGCGAGCAGTACTTC